A selection of T cell receptor beta chains follows, all from one sample in a study of cytomegalovirus exposure and HLA in healthy donors. The protocol was immunoSEQ multiplex PCR, while the TCRdb copy is restricted to in-frame clones and leaves out a portion. The repertoire holds 110,000 to 150,000 clones, about 84% seen once, with about 2.2% in the top ten. The sequencing sample was made of PBMCs. All receptors derive from a woman under 30 in good health and CMV-seropositive. Both conserved end residues are part of each CDR3. D genes are given only for firm matches. Rows give clone size only sometimes, using once, few, many, or a class for an expanded clone.

D	V	J	size	DNA	CDR3
.	TRBV10-3	TRBJ1-5	.	TGTGCCATCAGTGAGTCCACCGGGCAGCCCCAGCATTTT	CAISESTGQPQHF
TRBD1	TRBV4-3	TRBJ2-3	.	TGCGCCAGCAGCCACGAGGGACAGGGTTTTTCAGATACGCAGTATTTT	CASSHEGQGFSDTQYF
TRBD2	TRBV11-2	TRBJ2-3	few	TGTGCCAGCAGCTTACCGGGGGGGGCAGATACGCAGTATTTT	CASSLPGGADTQYF
TRBD2	TRBV6-1	TRBJ2-2	.	TGTGCCAGCAGTGAAGCGTCTAGCGGCGCCGGGGAGCTGTTTTTT	CASSEASSGAGELFF
.	TRBV5-1	TRBJ2-2	.	TGCGCCAGCAGCCAGACAGTTACCGGGGAGCTGTTTTTT	CASSQTVTGELFF
.	TRBV1	TRBJ1-6	.	TGCACCAGCAGCCAAGGGAGGGGCTCCTATAATTCACCCCTCCACTTT	CTSSQGRGSYNSPLHF
.	TRBV5-8	TRBJ2-7	.	TGTGCCAGCACCCCTCCAGGCCCAGGGTCCTACGAGCAGTACTTC	CASTPPGPGSYEQYF
.	TRBV6-5	TRBJ1-5	.	TGTGCCAGCGGTCGGGGTCAGCCCCAGCATTTT	CASGRGQPQHF
TRBD2	TRBV9	TRBJ2-5	.	TGTGCCAGCAGCGTACCGAGTAGCGGGGGGGCCGAGGAGACCCAGTACTTC	CASSVPSSGGAEETQYF
TRBD1	TRBV5-1	TRBJ1-3	.	TGCGCCAGCAGTCACACAGGGGTACGCTCTGGAAACACCATATATTTT	CASSHTGVRSGNTIYF
TRBD2	TRBV7-7	TRBJ2-1	.	TGTGCCAGCAGCCCGGGACTAGCCTTCCAGAATGAGCAGTTCTTC	CASSPGLAFQNEQFF
.	TRBV7-2	TRBJ1-2	.	TGTGCCAGCAGCTTAGCCGGTAGCTATGGCTACACCTTC	CASSLAGSYGYTF
TRBD2	TRBV10-2	TRBJ2-7	.	TGCGCCAGCAGTTCAACCGGACTAGCGGGGCGTCAAGAGCAGTACTTC	CASSSTGLAGRQEQYF
TRBD2	TRBV11-2	TRBJ2-7	.	TGTGCCAGCAGCTTGGAGCGGGGGGGGTACTACGAGCAGTACTTC	CASSLERGGYYEQYF
TRBD1	TRBV7-9	TRBJ2-1	.	TGTGCCAGCAGCAACCCGACAGGGGATGAGCAGTTCTTC	CASSNPTGDEQFF
.	TRBV2	TRBJ1-1	.	TGTGCCAGCAGTGATAAAGTGGGAGGCTCTGAAGCTTTCTTT	CASSDKVGGSEAFF
TRBD2	TRBV5-4	TRBJ2-3	.	TGTGCCAGCAGACGGGCGGGGGTCCAGGATACGCAGTATTTT	CASRRAGVQDTQYF
.	TRBV2	TRBJ2-3	.	TGTGCCAGCAGGGGTTTTCGTCGGGGGACCACAGATACGCAGTATTTT	CASRGFRRGTTDTQYF
TRBD1	TRBV2	TRBJ1-5	.	TGTGCCAGCAGTGGACTAGGCCCCGCGGACAGGGGCTTTCAGCCCCAGCATTTT	CASSGLGPADRGFQPQHF
.	TRBV6-1	TRBJ1-2	few	TGTGCCAGCAGTGTCGAACGGAACTATGGCTACACCTTC	CASSVERNYGYTF
TRBD1	TRBV19	TRBJ1-1	few	TGTGCCAGTAGTAAGGGACAGGGGAGGAACACTGAAGCTTTCTTT	CASSKGQGRNTEAFF
.	TRBV5-1	TRBJ2-1	.	TGCGCCAGCAGCTCGTTACAAACAGGGTTTTATGAGCAGTTCTTC	CASSSLQTGFYEQFF
TRBD1	TRBV5-1	TRBJ1-2	once	TGCGCCAGCAGCCCATGGACAGGGGGCTCCTATGGCTACACCTTC	CASSPWTGGSYGYTF
.	TRBV2	TRBJ2-7	.	TGTGCCAGCACTTACGGGACCTACGAGCAGTACTTC	CASTYGTYEQYF
.	TRBV18	TRBJ2-5	few	TGTGCCAGCTCACTCCACCTAGGCGGTGAGACCCAGTACTTC	CASSLHLGGETQYF
.	TRBV5-5	TRBJ2-7	once	TGTGCCAGCAGCTTGGCCGCAGGGATTGCCGAGCAGTACTTC	CASSLAAGIAEQYF
TRBD1	TRBV7-7	TRBJ2-2	.	TGTGCCAGCAGGCCCACAGGGGTGTCGACCGGGGAGCTGTTTTTT	CASRPTGVSTGELFF
TRBD2	TRBV7-2	TRBJ2-5	.	TGTGCCAGCAGGGCGGGGGGGTCCGCGGAGACCCAGTACTTC	CASRAGGSAETQYF
.	TRBV7-2	TRBJ2-3	.	TGTGCCAGCAGTTCAGGGAGCACAGATACGCAGTATTTT	CASSSGSTDTQYF
.	TRBV7-8	TRBJ1-5	.	TGTGCCAGCAGCTTCAGCGCAAACAATCAGCCCCAGCATTTT	CASSFSANNQPQHF
TRBD1	TRBV5-1	TRBJ1-4	.	TGCGCCAGCAGCCTCCGGACAGGGGGCGGGGATGAAAAACTGTTTTTT	CASSLRTGGGDEKLFF
TRBD1	TRBV6-1	TRBJ1-5	.	TGTGCCAGCAGTGCCGGGACAGGGGGCGTTCAGCCCCAGCATTTT	CASSAGTGGVQPQHF
.	TRBV18	TRBJ1-5	.	TGTGCCAGCTCACCTGGCGGCGGGGGCCCTCAGCCCCAGCATTTT	CASSPGGGGPQPQHF
.	TRBV11-3	TRBJ2-7	.	TGTGCCAGCAGCTTAGAAGGCGGGTACGAGCAGTACTTC	CASSLEGGYEQYF
TRBD2	TRBV9	TRBJ2-1	.	TGTGCCAGCAGCGGTCTAGCGGGGGGGTCCTACAATGAGCAGTTCTTC	CASSGLAGGSYNEQFF
.	TRBV27	TRBJ1-3	.	TGTGCCAGCAAGGACACGATGTACTCTGGAAACACCATATATTTT	CASKDTMYSGNTIYF
.	TRBV2	TRBJ2-3	.	TGTGCCAGCAGTGAAGGGGCTGCGACAGATACGCAGTATTTT	CASSEGAATDTQYF
TRBD1	TRBV5-4	TRBJ1-1	few	TGTGCCAGCAGCCCATGGACAGGGGGAACCACTGAAGCTTTCTTT	CASSPWTGGTTEAFF
.	TRBV19	TRBJ1-2	.	TGTGCCACCTATAGCCCCTCGGAGGGGAACTATGGCTACACCTTC	CATYSPSEGNYGYTF
TRBD2	TRBV7-2	TRBJ2-3	.	TGTGCCAGCAGCCCCGGGGGGTCAGCTAGCACAGATACGCAGTATTTT	CASSPGGSASTDTQYF
TRBD1	TRBV19	TRBJ1-3	.	TGTGCCAGTACTCATTTGGGGAGACAGGGAAGCACCATATATTTT	CASTHLGRQGSTIYF
TRBD1	TRBV9	TRBJ1-1	.	TGTGCCAGCAAGACAGGGGGCGGCATCACTGAAGCTTTCTTT	CASKTGGGITEAFF
.	TRBV6-1	TRBJ2-7	.	TGTGCCAGCAGTGAAAGGGGCAGCTCCTACGAGCAGTACTTC	CASSERGSSYEQYF
TRBD2	TRBV11-2	TRBJ2-3	.	TGTGCCAGCAGCTTAGATGCCCCTAGCGGTGGTTTCACAGATACGCAGTATTTT	CASSLDAPSGGFTDTQYF
.	TRBV30	TRBJ1-3	.	TGTGCCTGGAGTGTGGGCTCCACCATATATTTT	CAWSVGSTIYF
.	TRBV30	TRBJ1-1	.	TGTGCCTGGATCATGGGAGTCAGGGGAAGGACTGAAGCTTTCTTT	CAWIMGVRGRTEAFF
.	TRBV25-1	TRBJ2-5	.	TGTGCCAGCAGTGAATCGAGGGGGCAAGAGACCCAGTACTTC	CASSESRGQETQYF
.	TRBV5-4	TRBJ1-2	.	TGTGCCAGCAGCCCCAGGGAAACCTATGGCTACACCTTC	CASSPRETYGYTF
.	TRBV7-9	TRBJ2-2	.	TGTGCCAGCAGGGACGGACAGAACACCGGGGAGCTGTTTTTT	CASRDGQNTGELFF
TRBD2	TRBV10-2	TRBJ2-1	.	TGCGCCAGCAGTGATATGGGACTAGCTGGGTCTGAGCAGTTCTTC	CASSDMGLAGSEQFF
.	TRBV11-2	TRBJ2-7	once	TGTGCCAGCAGCCCCGAATCCGGGGATTACGAGCAGTACTTC	CASSPESGDYEQYF
.	TRBV5-4	TRBJ1-5	few	TGTGCCAGCAGCCCCGGAGGGTCGAATCAGCCCCAGCATTTT	CASSPGGSNQPQHF
.	TRBV18	TRBJ2-7	.	TGTGCCAGCTCCCTCTCGACGGGATCCTACGAGCAGTACTTC	CASSLSTGSYEQYF
.	TRBV2	TRBJ1-5	once	TGTGCCAGCAGTGCGCATCAACAGGGCATCAATCAGCCCCAGCATTTT	CASSAHQQGINQPQHF
TRBD1	TRBV5-8	TRBJ2-7	.	TGTGCCAGCAGCTTACAACCGGGACAGGGGGTCCACGAGCAGTACTTC	CASSLQPGQGVHEQYF
.	TRBV9	TRBJ2-7	few	TGTGCCAGCAGCGTAGATGAAGCCTACGAGCAGTACTTC	CASSVDEAYEQYF
TRBD2	TRBV7-2	TRBJ2-1	.	TGTGCCAGCAGATACAGAGGGGGGGGCGGGGGGACTGGCAATGAGCAGTTCTTC	CASRYRGGGGGTGNEQFF
TRBD2	TRBV13	TRBJ2-1	.	TGTGCCAGCAGCTCGACTAGCGCCTACAATGAGCAGTTCTTC	CASSSTSAYNEQFF
.	TRBV25-1	TRBJ1-3	.	TGTGCGACAGCCTCTGGAAACACCATATATTTT	CATASGNTIYF
TRBD1	TRBV29-1	TRBJ1-6	.	TGCAGCGTACCCCGGACAGGCAGCTCCTATAATTCACCCCTCCACTTT	CSVPRTGSSYNSPLHF